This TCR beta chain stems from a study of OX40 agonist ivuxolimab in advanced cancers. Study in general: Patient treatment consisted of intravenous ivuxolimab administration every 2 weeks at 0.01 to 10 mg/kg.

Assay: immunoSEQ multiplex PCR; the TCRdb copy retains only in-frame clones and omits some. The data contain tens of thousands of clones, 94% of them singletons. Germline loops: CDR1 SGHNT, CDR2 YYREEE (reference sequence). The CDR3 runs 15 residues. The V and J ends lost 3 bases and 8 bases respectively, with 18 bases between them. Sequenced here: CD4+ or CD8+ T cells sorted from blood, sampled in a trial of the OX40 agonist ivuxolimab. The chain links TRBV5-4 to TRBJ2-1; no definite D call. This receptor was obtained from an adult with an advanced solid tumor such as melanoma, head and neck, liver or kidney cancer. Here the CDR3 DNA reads TGTGCCAGCAGCTATCCGAGCGTAGTGGCGGATGAGCAGTTCTTC. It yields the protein CASSYPSVVADEQFF.